A selection of T cell receptor beta chains follows, all from one sample in a study of blood T cell repertoires in COVID-19. Assay used: immunoSEQ multiplex PCR; TCRdb lists only in-frame clones, some missing. The table shows about 210,000 clones, with around 84% occurring only once. The sequenced sample consisted of peripheral blood. These receptors were taken from a human donor in a cohort sampled during active COVID-19. Both conserved end residues are part of each CDR3.

v_call,j_call,cdr3_aa
TRBV7-2,TRBJ2-6,CASSQTGTSSGANVLTF
TRBV10-3,TRBJ1-2,CAISDRVGTARPNYGYTF
TRBV5-1,TRBJ2-7,CASSLAASGRIYEQYF
TRBV7-3,TRBJ2-7,CASSLVSTGVHEQYF
TRBV24-1,TRBJ1-1,CATSGGQGNEAFF
TRBV5-5,TRBJ1-2,CASSLMARRALANYGYTF
TRBV7-9,TRBJ1-6,CASSPYGTQRGTPLHF
TRBV6-4,TRBJ2-1,CARRLAGGIGYNEQFF
TRBV7-2,TRBJ1-1,CASSSIRIDRMNTEAFF
TRBV6-2/TRBV6-3,TRBJ2-3,CASSYSTGQINTDTQYF